One sample yielded the 21 T cell receptor beta chains listed below, sequenced in a study of blood T cells in healthy people across ages. For the second PCR, which ran for about 7 to 11 cycles, a sample-barcoded 5' primer and a J-beta primer mix were used. MiXCR was run by TCRdb on the 5' RACE reads, yielding one entry per CDR3 protein. Altogether some 890,000 distinct CDR3 sequences are present, around 29% being singletons, with the ten largest covering about 10%. These data also featured in a second study, about T cells of mothers and their children.

Material for sequencing was blood. The receptor set was obtained from a woman in her thirties or forties in good health.

This clonotype was seen many times. The chain combines TRBV27 with TRBJ2-7; 10 positions match TRBD1. The CDR3 loop spans 15 amino acids. Germline V CDR1 and CDR2: MNHEY, SMNVEV (reference sequence). Unmatched junction bases numbered 8, after V lost 6 bases and J lost 3 bases. The CDR3 loop reads CASSKTGGAIYEQYF. The CDR3 DNA is TGTGCCAGCAGCAAGACAGGGGGCGCGATCTACGAGCAGTACTTC.

Comment on this clonotype: Its ends do not fully match the called genes, so a read error is possible. The V gene is TRBV7-3, the J gene TRBJ1-1; the D gene is possibly TRBD1 (5 bases). The CDR3 length is 13 residues. The germline CDR1 and CDR2 sequences are SGHTA and FQGTGA. CDR3 sequence reads: CACSGRGVTEAFF. The CDR3 nucleotides are TGTGCCTGCAGCGGCCGAGGGGTCACTGAAGCTTTCTTT. Combining the CDR3 with reference TRBV7-3 and TRBJ1-1 gives the whole variable domain GAGVSQTPSNKVTEKGKYVELRCDPISGHTALYWYRQSLGQGPEFLIYFQGTGAADDSGLPNDRFFAVRPEGSVSTLKIQRTERGDSAVYLCACSGRGVTEAFFGQGTRLTVV.

This chain uses TRBV27 with TRBJ2-7, with D perhaps assigned TRBD1 or TRBD2 (5 bases each). V was clipped by 3 bases and J by 6 bases, with 12 bases between them. Germline lookup yields CDR1 MNHEY and CDR2 SMNVEV (reference sequence). The CDR3 is 13 residues long. The CDR3 DNA reads as TGTGCCAGCAGTTTTGGGGGTCATGGCGAGCAGTACTTC. It encodes CASSFGGHGEQYF.

J is TRBJ2-5 and V is TRBV18; D is tentatively TRBD1 or TRBD2 (5 bases each). The germline V gene has CDR1 KGHSH and CDR2 LQKENI. Trimming left V 5 bases short and J 7 bases short, with 14 bases between. The CDR3 spans 13 residues. CDR3 sequence: CASSTGTPGTQYF. The CDR3 DNA is TGTGCCAGCTCAACCGGGACCCCGGGGACCCAGTACTTC.

CDR3 DNA sequence: TGTGCCTGGATGGAAAGGGGGAACACTGAAGCTTTCTTT. Its protein product is CAWMERGNTEAFF. This sequence joins TRBV30 and TRBJ1-1; tentatively, D is TRBD1 (5 bases). Trimming cost V 4 bases and J 1 base, with 10 bases left between them. CDR1 and CDR2 from the germline V gene are GTSNPN and SVGIG (reference sequence). The CDR3 is 13 amino acids.

The J gene is TRBJ1-6, the V gene TRBV28, with unresolved D. Between the trimmed V and J ends, which lost 6 bases and 8 bases, there was a span of 11 bases. The germline V gene has CDR1 MDHEN and CDR2 SYDVKM. The CDR3 extends over 13 amino acids. The CDR3 nucleotides read TGTGCCAGCAGCCCGGGCCTCTATTCACCCCTCCACTTT. Its translation is CASSPGLYSPLHF.

V and J are TRBV20-1 and TRBJ2-3, with D maybe TRBD1 (5 bases). CDR1 and CDR2 from the germline V gene are DFQATT and SNEGSKA (reference sequence). The CDR3 loop spans 14 amino acids. DNA for the CDR3: TGCGGCCCCTCCACAGGATTAGGCACAGATACGCAGTATTTT. This sequence encodes CGPSTGLGTDTQYF.

The rearrangement joins TRBV27 to TRBJ2-3, with D unclear. V lost 5 bases and J lost 4, with 10 bases in between. Germline loops: CDR1 MNHEY, CDR2 SMNVEV (reference sequence). This CDR3 is built from 13 residues. CDR3 nucleotide sequence: TGTGCCAGCAGTATCCAGGTATCAGATACGCAGTATTTT. Residues: CASSIQVSDTQYF.

The V call is TRBV29-1, the J call TRBJ2-1; D is unresolved. Germline values: CDR1 SQVTM, CDR2 ANQGSEA. V lost 5 bases and J lost 4, with 6 bases in between. The CDR3 length is 11 residues. The CDR3 region is CSVSFYNEQFF. The CDR3 DNA follows: TGCAGCGTTAGCTTTTACAATGAGCAGTTCTTC.

This chain connects TRBV7-2 to TRBJ1-5, with D possibly being TRBD1 (5 bases). Per germline, CDR1 SGHTA and CDR2 FQGNSA. The CDR3 length is 16 residues. V lost 5 bases, J lost 1 base, and 15 bases lay in between. CDR3 loop: CASSPEEGASNQPQHF. The DNA of the CDR3 is TGTGCCAGCAGCCCAGAGGAAGGGGCAAGCAATCAGCCCCAGCATTTT.

The chain joins TRBV15 to TRBJ2-5; D possibly matches TRBD1 or TRBD2 (5 bases each). In germline, CDR1 is LNHNV, CDR2 YYDKDF (reference sequence). The V gene lost 8 bases and the J gene lost 4 bases, with 20 bases spanning the gap. The CDR3 covers 15 residues. CDR3 coding DNA: TGTGCCACCCACCCGGCTCATGGGGGTCGAGAGACCCAGTACTTC. It translates to CATHPAHGGRETQYF.

J is TRBJ1-3 and V is TRBV6-5, with D possibly being TRBD1 (5 bases). In germline, CDR1 is MNHEY, CDR2 SVGAGI. Trimming left V 9 bases short and J 0 bases short, with 12 bases between. This CDR3 spans 14 amino acids. The chain's CDR3 is CASSSGHSGNTIYF. The CDR3 nucleotides read TGTGCCAGTAGCAGTGGACACTCTGGAAACACCATATATTTT.

Notes on this clonotype: The conserved phenylalanine or tryptophan normally closing the CDR3 is absent here, so this likely arose from a read error. The J gene is TRBJ1-1, the V gene TRBV5-1, with TRBD1 as a possible D gene (6 bases). This CDR3 is 14 amino acids long. V was shortened by 1 base and J by 1 base, with 8 bases between the two germline ends. Per the germline V gene, CDR1 is SGHRS and CDR2 is YFSETQ. CDR3 nucleotides: TGCGCCAGCAGCTTGTGGACAGAGAACACTGAAGCTTTCCTT. It specifies CASSLWTENTEAFL.

This clonotype was seen only a few times. The J gene is TRBJ1-1, the V gene TRBV4-2; 9 bases are shared with TRBD1. V dropped 3 bases and J dropped 4; count of bases not matched to a gene: 9. This CDR3 region has 16 residues. Germline assignment: CDR1 LGHNA and CDR2 YNFKEQ. The chain's CDR3 is CASSQDAGTGSTEAFF. CDR3 nucleotide sequence: TGTGCCAGCAGCCAGGACGCCGGGACAGGGTCCACTGAAGCTTTCTTT.

Concerning this clonotype itself: A much more abundant neighbour one base away suggests this may be a read error. The chain employs TRBV5-1 and TRBJ2-5; D possibly corresponds to TRBD1 (5 bases). Germline CDR1 and CDR2: SGHRS and YFSETQ. V lost 0 bases, J lost 5 bases, and 20 bases lay in between. The length of the CDR3 is 17 residues. CDR3 nucleotides: TGCGCCAGCAGCTTGGATGGCCGGACACCCGTATTGGAGACCCAGTACTTC. Translating gives CASSLDGRTPVLETQYF.

The J gene is TRBJ2-2, the V gene TRBV20-1, with 10 bases that match TRBD2. Trimming cost V 6 bases and J 7 bases; bases outside gene matches: 11. The CDR3 spans 15 residues. CDR1 and CDR2 from the germline V gene are DFQATT and SNEGSKA (reference sequence). The CDR3 nucleotides are TGCAGTGCCGCGGGCCAGCGGGGGGGCGTCGGGGAGCTGTTTTTT. The encoded protein is CSAAGQRGGVGELFF.

This clonotype came up a few times. The chain employs TRBV27 and TRBJ2-1, with a tentative D call TRBD2 (6 bases). The V gene's germline CDR1 is MNHEY and CDR2 SMNVEV (reference sequence). The CDR3 has 16 residues. V lost 3 bases and J 8 bases, leaving 20 bases between the germline ends. CDR3 in amino acids: CASSFSAGMIGDEQFF. The DNA for the CDR3 is TGTGCCAGCAGTTTTTCCGCGGGAATGATTGGCGATGAGCAGTTCTTC.

Many counts were recorded for this clonotype. The chain joins TRBV5-1 to TRBJ2-1; tentatively, D is TRBD1 (5 bases). V lost 0 bases and J 12 bases, leaving 7 bases between the germline ends. This CDR3 has 11 amino acids. Germline V gives CDR1 SGHRS, CDR2 YFSETQ. The CDR3 here is CASSLEQAQFF. Written as DNA, the CDR3 is TGCGCCAGCAGCTTGGAACAGGCGCAGTTCTTC.

This clonotype turned up a few times. The chain recombines TRBV5-1 with TRBJ1-4, with a tentative D call TRBD1 (6 bases). Trimming shortened V by 7 bases and J by 0 bases, and 16 bases separated the two germline ends. CDR1 is SGHRS, CDR2 YFSETQ, per germline. The length of the CDR3 is 16 residues. The CDR3, as DNA: TGCGCCAGCCAAAGCCTAGGGGGAACAACTAATGAAAAACTGTTTTTT. This translates into CASQSLGGTTNEKLFF.

This clonotype came up a few times. The chain is built from TRBV5-1 and TRBJ2-7; tentative D call: TRBD2 (6 bases). V gave up 3 bases and J gave up 0 bases, with 13 bases separating them. CDR3 length: 15 residues. CDR1 and CDR2 from the germline V gene are SGHRS and YFSETQ. The CDR3 region has the DNA TGCGCCAGCAGCTCGGGACTTCTGAGCTCCTACGAGCAGTACTTC. It yields the protein CASSSGLLSSYEQYF.

This clonotype was recorded a few times. This chain connects TRBV7-3 to TRBJ1-2; D possibly corresponds to TRBD1 (5 bases). Between the trimmed V and J ends, which lost 5 bases and 2 bases, there was a span of 18 bases. Germline CDR1 reads SGHTA; CDR2 reads FQGTGA. This CDR3 has 16 residues. CDR3 DNA: TGTGCCAGCAGCCCGCTCCAGACAGCGGGAAACTATGGCTACACCTTC. Protein: CASSPLQTAGNYGYTF.